This T cell receptor (beta chain) was observed in a study of blood T cell repertoires in COVID-19. Study-level background: From the United States, Italy and Spain came samples of acute and convalescent COVID-19. Sample material is recorded as cDNA or gDNA derived from T cells, B-cell-depleted T cells, or PBMCs.

As originally analysed: Quantification of nucleated cells was approximated via reference gene primer amplification. Measured with immunoSEQ multiplex PCR; TCRdb has only the in-frame clones, and not every one. V and J calls and clone size follow that table, whereas D and trimming were derived from the DNA. The data show about 190,000 clones, around nine tenths seen once. The germline V gene encodes CDR1 MDHEN and CDR2 SYDVKM. Trimming left V 7 bases short and J 6 bases short, with 16 bases between. CDR3 length: 13 residues. The Seattle patients joined while their infection was active and were tracked longitudinally afterward. This clone has at least ten counts.

The source is a woman between 65 and 79 years old with COVID-19, enrolled during active disease. The rearrangement links TRBV28 to TRBJ2-7; TRBD2 is a possible D gene (6 bases). Sequencing was carried out using peripheral blood. The CDR3 loop reads CASTGDSLVEQYF. CDR3 nucleotides: TGTGCCAGCACGGGAGACAGTCTAGTCGAGCAGTACTTC.